Listed here are 15 T cell receptor beta chains from one sample, sequenced in a study of cytomegalovirus exposure and HLA in healthy donors. Use of 60 Vbeta and 13 Jbeta primers characterized the PCR. Method: immunoSEQ multiplex PCR; TCRdb's copy keeps in-frame clones and lacks some. In the table there are about 250,000 clones, more than 55% of which are singletons. Sequencing was done on a sample of PBMCs. The source is a female donor in good health and CMV-seronegative.

This chain connects TRBV12-5 to TRBJ2-1; 9 bases align to TRBD2. Germline CDR1 reads LGHNT; CDR2 reads FRNRAP. Losses at the gene ends were 3 bases for V and 7 bases for J; bases not matched to a gene: 13. This CDR3 contains 17 residues. CDR3 region: CASGFSPAGGGLNEQFF. The CDR3 nucleotides are TGTGCTAGTGGTTTCTCTCCGGCGGGAGGGGGTTTAAATGAGCAGTTCTTC. The full variable domain, completed using reference TRBV12-5 and TRBJ2-1, is DARVTQTPRHKVTEMGQEVTMRCQPILGHNTVFWYRQTMMQGLELLAYFRNRAPLDDSGMPKDRFSAEMPDATLATLKIQPSEPRDSAVYFCASGFSPAGGGLNEQFFGPGTRLTVL.

The chain employs TRBV10-3 and TRBJ2-6; D might be TRBD1 (5 bases). The CDR3 has 15 residues. V shed 3 bases and J shed 0 bases, with 6 bases lying between them. Per germline, CDR1 ENHRY and CDR2 SYGVKD. This CDR3 is CAISDRVSGANVLTF. In DNA, the CDR3 is TGTGCCATCAGTGACAGGGTCTCTGGGGCCAACGTCCTGACTTTC.

This clone was seen only a few times. The genes are TRBV30 and TRBJ2-5; D gene ambiguous. Germline CDR1 and CDR2: GTSNPN and SVGIG (reference sequence). V lost 0 bases, J lost 4 bases, and 12 bases lay in between. This CDR3 spans 14 amino acids. The chain's CDR3 is CAWSVSLPPETQYF. For the CDR3, the DNA is TGTGCCTGGAGTGTAAGCCTCCCCCCAGAGACCCAGTACTTC.

The gene calls are TRBV7-9 and TRBJ2-1; the D gene is possibly TRBD1 (5 bases). The CDR3 contains 15 residues. Germline CDR1 is SEHNR and CDR2 is FQNEAQ (reference sequence). V was shortened by 1 base and J by 4 bases, with 11 bases between the two germline ends. CDR3 nucleotides: TGTGCCAGCAGCTTAGGCGCAGGGCAGTACAATGAGCAGTTCTTC. This encodes CASSLGAGQYNEQFF. Full variable domain (remainder filled in from reference TRBV7-9 and TRBJ2-1): DTGVSQNPRHKITKRGQNVTFRCDPISEHNRLYWYRQTLGQGPEFLTYFQNEAQLEKSRLLSDRFSAERPKGSFSTLEIQRTEQGDSAMYLCASSLGAGQYNEQFFGPGTRLTVL.

This sequence joins TRBV2 and TRBJ1-4; D call uncertain. V lost 6 bases and J lost 0, with 14 bases in between. CDR1 SNHLY and CDR2 FYNNEI come from the germline V gene. This CDR3 spans 16 amino acids. The CDR3 region is CASSRLQLATNEKLFF. The CDR3, as DNA: TGTGCCAGCAGCAGACTCCAGCTTGCAACTAATGAAAAACTGTTTTTT.

This sequence joins TRBV21-1 and TRBJ2-3; the listed D gene, TRBD1, was not tested against the DNA. TRBV21-1 is assigned pseudogene status. The CDR3 contains 15 residues. The CDR3 bases are TGTGCCAGCAGCAATTGGGACAGGTGCACAGATACGCAGTATTTT. The encoded protein is CASSNWDRCTDTQYF.

Details on this clone: An end of the junction differs from the germline gene, which may be a read error. The rearrangement links TRBV7-9 to TRBJ2-1; the D gene is possibly TRBD1 (5 bases). Germline CDR1 SEHNR, CDR2 FQNEAQ (reference sequence). The CDR3 totals 12 residues. CDR3 sequence reads: CSSSSMQGLGLF. The CDR3 DNA is TGTTCCAGCAGCTCCATGCAGGGATTAGGTCTCTTC.

The chain joins TRBV6-5 to TRBJ2-7, with D perhaps matching TRBD1 (6 bases). The CDR3 totals 14 residues. The V gene's germline CDR1 is MNHEY and CDR2 SVGAGI. V lost 6 bases to trimming and J lost 2 bases, with 14 bases between them. The chain's CDR3 is CASRIQGWPYEQYF. The CDR3 DNA follows: TGTGCCAGCAGGATACAGGGTTGGCCCTACGAGCAGTACTTC.

The J gene is TRBJ2-2, the V gene TRBV5-4, with 8 bases aligning to TRBD2. From germline, CDR1 is SGHNT and CDR2 YYREEE (reference sequence). The CDR3 has 17 amino acids. The ends lost 6 bases at V and 3 bases at J; junction bases unmatched: 13. CDR3 in amino acids: CASTAFPAGADTGELFF. The DNA of the CDR3 is TGTGCCAGCACCGCATTCCCAGCGGGAGCGGACACCGGGGAGCTGTTTTTT.

J is TRBJ2-5 and V is TRBV23-1, with D maybe TRBD2 (5 bases). TRBV23-1 qualifies as an ORF whose function is uncertain. V lost 6 bases and J 11 bases, leaving 22 bases between the germline ends. This CDR3 is built from 14 residues. In DNA form, the CDR3 reads TGCGCCAGCAGACTATACGACGGGTCTTGGGAGCAGTACTTC. Translating gives CASRLYDGSWEQYF.

The chain couples TRBV7-9 to TRBJ1-1, with no clear D. Germline values: CDR1 SEHNR, CDR2 FQNEAQ (reference sequence). This CDR3 has 13 residues. Between the trimmed V and J ends, which lost 5 bases and 0 bases, there was a span of 7 bases. CDR3 protein: CASSAGLNTEAFF. The DNA for the CDR3 is TGTGCCAGCAGCGCCGGTTTGAACACTGAAGCTTTCTTT.

A note on this clone: The identical CDR3 is also encoded by other nucleotide sequences in the sample. The chain links TRBV28 to TRBJ2-7, with D perhaps matching TRBD1 (6 bases). The CDR3 has 12 residues. Germline V gene lookup returns CDR1 MDHEN and CDR2 SYDVKM. The V gene lost 5 bases and the J gene lost 4 bases, with 9 bases spanning the gap. This chain's CDR3 is CASSRQGYEQYF. Written as DNA, the CDR3 is TGTGCCAGCAGTCGTCAGGGGTACGAGCAGTACTTC.

V gene TRBV28 combines with J gene TRBJ1-4; perhaps TRBD1 as D (6 bases). The CDR3 loop spans 14 amino acids. Germline V lookup: CDR1 MDHEN, CDR2 SYDVKM. Trimming took 5 bases from V and 13 from J, leaving 20 bases between them. The chain's CDR3 is CASSRTASASGLFF. In nucleotides, the CDR3 is TGTGCCAGCAGTCGGACAGCCTCAGCCTCAGGACTGTTTTTT. Full variable domain (remainder filled in from reference TRBV28 and TRBJ1-4): DVKVTQSSRYLVKRTGEKVFLECVQDMDHENMFWYRQDPGLGLRLIYFSYDVKMKEKGDIPEGYSVSREKKERFSLILESASTNQTSMYLCASSRTASASGLFFGSGTQLSVL.

V is TRBV30 and J is TRBJ2-3; 7 nucleotides match TRBD1. The CDR3 has 14 amino acids. The trim removed 0 bases at V and 2 bases at J, leaving 2 bases unmatched. In germline, CDR1 is GTSNPN, CDR2 SVGIG (reference sequence). CDR3: CAWSVGQYTDTQYF. CDR3 sequence (DNA): TGTGCCTGGAGTGTGGGACAGTACACAGATACGCAGTATTTT.

The chain carries TRBV20-1 and TRBJ2-7, with unresolved D. Trimming removed 3 bases at V and 5 bases at J, with 5 bases between. CDR1 is DFQATT and CDR2 is SNEGSKA in the germline V gene (reference sequence). This CDR3 has 10 residues. DNA of the CDR3: TGCAGTGCTAGGCCGGACGAGCAGTACTTC. It specifies CSARPDEQYF.